This is a list of T cell receptor beta chains from one sample in a study of Ad26.COV2.S vaccination and SARS-CoV-2 variants. Method: immunoSEQ multiplex PCR; TCRdb's copy keeps in-frame clones and lacks some. The profile shows more than 400,000 clones, over 80% of them singletons. The specimen was peripheral blood, collected in a trial of Ad26.COV2.S vaccine versus placebo. These receptors originate from a person aged 18-65 years who received the Ad26.COV2.S COVID-19 vaccine or a placebo. Each CDR3 is given with its conserved first and last residue.

V gene: TRBV7-6; CDR3 protein: CASSLAYDYGYTF
V gene: TRBV4-3; CDR3 protein: CASSQTQSGNTIYF
V gene: TRBV9; CDR3 protein: CASSVGAGVGDSPLHF
V gene: TRBV19; CDR3 protein: CASSSPPGQEIYEQYF
V gene: TRBV30; CDR3 protein: CAWSVRWPPGTGSYEQYF
V gene: TRBV11-2; CDR3 protein: CASSPRGGRLDNEQFF
V gene: TRBV7-8; CDR3 protein: CASSGRDRGETQYF
V gene: TRBV6-5; CDR3 protein: CASRTGYNEQFF
V gene: TRBV4-3; CDR3 protein: CASSQIPGQGMEGYTF
V gene: TRBV12-3/TRBV12-4; CDR3 protein: CASTPGVYGYTF
V gene: TRBV14; CDR3 protein: CASSPGLAGATQYF
V gene: TRBV29-1; CDR3 protein: CSVAVLAANNEQFF
V gene: TRBV3-1/TRBV3-2; CDR3 protein: CASSQERGPIF
V gene: TRBV4-3; CDR3 protein: CASSLRSTGPSEAFF
V gene: TRBV12-3/TRBV12-4; CDR3 protein: CASSLVLGTQYF
V gene: TRBV6-5; CDR3 protein: CASSYYGSEKLFF
V gene: TRBV6-6; CDR3 protein: CASGKYEQYF
V gene: TRBV18; CDR3 protein: CASSPPGRNNEQFF
V gene: TRBV30; CDR3 protein: CAWGRPNTGELFF